This is a list of T cell receptor beta chains from one sample in a study of shared clonotypes between healthy human individuals. Method: immunoSEQ multiplex PCR; TCRdb's copy keeps in-frame clones and lacks some. The sample has roughly 1.4 million clones, approximately 98.5% seen once. Sequenced input: naive CD4+ T cells sorted from blood. The receptors shown here come from a man aged 25-45 years in good health. The CDR3 runs from the conserved cysteine through the conserved F or W. A D gene is named only where the DNA matches it firmly. Clone sizes are given selectively: once, few, many, or a class where the clone is expanded.

>TRBJ2-1|TRBV11-3|-|-
TGTGCCAGCAGCTTAACAGGAATTGGGCCACAGGATGAGCAGTTCTTC
CASSLTGIGPQDEQFF
>TRBJ2-5|TRBV18|-|-
TGTGCCAGCTCAAACCGGGACCCCAGGGAGGAGACCCAGTACTTC
CASSNRDPREETQYF
>TRBJ1-4|TRBV5-1|-|-
TGCGCCAGCAGCTTGATAACGGGTTTTGGTTCTAATGAAAAACTGTTTTTT
CASSLITGFGSNEKLFF
>TRBJ2-1|TRBV6-4|TRBD2|-
TGTGCCAGCAGTTACACCGGGACTAGCGAGTACAATGAGCAGTTCTTC
CASSYTGTSEYNEQFF
>TRBJ2-1|TRBV7-9|TRBD2|once
TGTGCCAGCAGTCTAGCGGGAGGAGGCAATGAGCAGTTCTTC
CASSLAGGGNEQFF
>TRBJ1-5|TRBV6-5|-|-
TGTGCCAGCAGTCAAATTCAGGGAGATGGTCAGCCCCAGCATTTT
CASSQIQGDGQPQHF
>TRBJ2-7|TRBV2|TRBD1|-
TGTGCCAGGAAGGACAGGGGCTACGAGCAGTACTTC
CARKDRGYEQYF
>TRBJ2-7|TRBV7-6|-|-
TGTGCCAGCAGCTTTAATTATGACTACGAGCAGTACTTC
CASSFNYDYEQYF
>TRBJ1-4|TRBV5-1|TRBD1|-
TGCGCCAGCAGCTTGGGAGGACAGGGCGGTGAAAAACTGTTTTTT
CASSLGGQGGEKLFF
>TRBJ2-1|TRBV4-2|TRBD2|-
TGTGCCAGCAGCCAAATCGCGGGAGCCTACAATGAGCAGTTCTTC
CASSQIAGAYNEQFF
>TRBJ1-5|TRBV30|-|-
TGTGCCTGGAGTGCTCCCCCAGGGGTTCGGGCTGGATGGAGCAATCAGCCCCAGCATTTT
CAWSAPPGVRAGWSNQPQHF
>TRBJ1-5|TRBV15|TRBD1|-
TGTGCCACCAGCAGGGACAGGGTAGATCAGCCCCAGCATTTT
CATSRDRVDQPQHF
>TRBJ2-5|TRBV5-1|-|-
TGCGCCAGCAGCTTGGTATGGGAAGAGACCCAGTACTTC
CASSLVWEETQYF
>TRBJ1-1|TRBV2|-|-
TGTGCCACCAACTCCCCAGGACCCGTCGAAGCTTTCTTT
CATNSPGPVEAFF
>TRBJ2-1|TRBV27|-|-
TGTGCCAGCAGTTACACAGGGACCCCCCGGGCTGAGCAGTTCTTC
CASSYTGTPRAEQFF
>TRBJ1-1|TRBV18|TRBD1|-
TGTGCCAGCTCACCACAAGGGACAGGGCTCCTGAACACTGAAGCTTTCTTT
CASSPQGTGLLNTEAFF
>TRBJ2-1|TRBV11-1|TRBD2|-
TGTGCCAGCAGCCCCCAGCGGCGCGGGAGTTTTTCCTACAATGAGCAGTTCTTC
CASSPQRRGSFSYNEQFF
>TRBJ2-3|TRBV7-9|-|-
TGTGCCAGCAGCCATAGACCTGTGACAGATACGCAGTATTTT
CASSHRPVTDTQYF
>TRBJ2-2|TRBV28|TRBD2|once
TGTGCCACCAACCCAGCGGGAGTCAACACCGGGGAGCTGTTTTTT
CATNPAGVNTGELFF
>TRBJ1-5|TRBV27|-|-
TGTGCCAGCAAAGAGACAGAGAGACAGCCCCAGCATTTT
CASKETERQPQHF
>TRBJ1-4|TRBV18|-|-
TGTGCCAGCTCACCATCCCAACAGACCAGTGCAAAACTGTTTTTT
CASSPSQQTSAKLFF
>TRBJ2-1|TRBV12-5|TRBD2|-
TGTGCTAGTGGCACTGCGAGCGGGACCACCTACAATGAGCAGTTCTTC
CASGTASGTTYNEQFF
>TRBJ1-1|TRBV7-9|TRBD1|-
TGTGCCAGCAGCTTAGGAGGACAGGGGAACACTGAAGCTTTCTTT
CASSLGGQGNTEAFF
>TRBJ2-1|TRBV10-3|TRBD1|-
TGTGCCATCAGTGTCGTAGGGGGCGTTTCCTACAATGAGCAGTTCTTC
CAISVVGGVSYNEQFF
>TRBJ2-1|TRBV18|-|-
TGTGCCAGCTCACCTCTACTGGGGTACAATGAGCAGTTCTTC
CASSPLLGYNEQFF
>TRBJ2-7|TRBV29-1|-|-
TGCAGCATTCGTACCGGGACCCTCTCCTACGAGCAGTACTTC
CSIRTGTLSYEQYF
>TRBJ2-3|TRBV7-9|-|-
TGTGCCAGCAGCTTTGGCCCAGCATCGGATACGCAGTATTTT
CASSFGPASDTQYF
>TRBJ1-2|TRBV7-3|-|once
TGTGCCAGCAGCAGCGACGGCACTATTGGCTACACCTTC
CASSSDGTIGYTF